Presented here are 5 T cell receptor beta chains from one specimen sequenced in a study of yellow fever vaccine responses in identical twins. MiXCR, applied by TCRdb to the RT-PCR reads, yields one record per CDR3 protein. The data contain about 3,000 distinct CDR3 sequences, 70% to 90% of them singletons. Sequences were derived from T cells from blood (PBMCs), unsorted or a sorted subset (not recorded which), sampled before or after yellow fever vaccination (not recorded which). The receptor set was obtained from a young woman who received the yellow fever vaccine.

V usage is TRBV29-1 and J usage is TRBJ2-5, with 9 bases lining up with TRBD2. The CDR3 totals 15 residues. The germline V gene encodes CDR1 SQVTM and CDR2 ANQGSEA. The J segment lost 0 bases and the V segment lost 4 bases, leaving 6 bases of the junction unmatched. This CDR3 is CSVAPSGMYQETQYF. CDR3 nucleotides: TGCAGCGTTGCGCCTAGCGGGATGTACCAAGAGACCCAGTACTTC.

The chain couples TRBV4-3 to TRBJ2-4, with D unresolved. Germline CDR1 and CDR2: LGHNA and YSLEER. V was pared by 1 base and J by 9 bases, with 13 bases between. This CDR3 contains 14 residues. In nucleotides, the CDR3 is TGCGCCAGCAGCCAAGTTTCAAATAACGCCATTCAGTACTTC. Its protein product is CASSQVSNNAIQYF.

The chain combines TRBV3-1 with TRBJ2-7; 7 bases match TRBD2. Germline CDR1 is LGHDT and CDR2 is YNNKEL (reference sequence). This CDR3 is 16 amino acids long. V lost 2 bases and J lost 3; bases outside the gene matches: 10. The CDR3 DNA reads TGTGCCAGCAGCCAACTACCTAGCGGAAATTACTACGAGCAGTACTTC. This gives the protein CASSQLPSGNYYEQYF.

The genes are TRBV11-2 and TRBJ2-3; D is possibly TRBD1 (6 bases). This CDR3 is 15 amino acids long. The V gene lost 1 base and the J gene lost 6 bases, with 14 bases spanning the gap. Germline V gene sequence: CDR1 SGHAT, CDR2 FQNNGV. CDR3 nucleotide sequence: TGTGCCAGCAGCTTAGTAGGCCAGGGGTCCGATACGCAGTATTTT. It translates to CASSLVGQGSDTQYF.

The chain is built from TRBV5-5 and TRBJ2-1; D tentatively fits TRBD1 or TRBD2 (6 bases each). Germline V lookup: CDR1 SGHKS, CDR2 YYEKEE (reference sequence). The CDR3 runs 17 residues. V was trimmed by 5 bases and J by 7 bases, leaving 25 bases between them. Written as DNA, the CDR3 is TGTGCCAGCAGACCATATTCCAGGGGCCGGGAGACGAATGAGCAGTTCTTC. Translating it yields CASRPYSRGRETNEQFF.